Listed here are 18 T cell receptor beta chains from one sample, sequenced in a study of CD8+ T cells in alopecia areata. As the sequencing template, cDNA was produced by extracting RNA and reverse transcribing it. Sequencing used immunoSEQ multiplex PCR; TCRdb keeps in-frame clones, though not all of them. There are approximately 140,000 clones in the sample; about 87% occur only once, and approximately 16% lies in the top ten. The sequencing here drew on CD8+ T cells sorted from blood, taken at week 0. All receptors come from a human donor with alopecia areata.

The genes are TRBV7-2 and TRBJ2-1, with D unclear. V was clipped by 5 bases and J by 6 bases, with 11 bases between them. This CDR3 has 13 amino acids. The V gene's germline CDR1 is SGHTA and CDR2 FQGNSA. CDR3 sequence (DNA): TGTGCCAGCAGCCCCCACGAGCCCAATGAGCAGTTCTTC. This sequence encodes CASSPHEPNEQFF. The full variable domain, rest sourced from reference TRBV7-2 and TRBJ2-1, is GAGVSQSPSNKVTEKGKDVELRCDPISGHTALYWYRQSLGQGLEFLIYFQGNSAPDKSGLPSDRFSAERTGGSVSTLTIQRTQQEDSAVYLCASSPHEPNEQFFGPGTRLTVL.

This clone showed up just a few times. The rearrangement links TRBV29-1 to TRBJ2-2; 9 bases fit TRBD1. From germline, CDR1 is SQVTM and CDR2 ANQGSEA. V shed 2 bases and J 1 base; nucleotides not matched to a gene: 2. CDR3 size: 15 residues. The CDR3 nucleotides are TGCAGCGTTGAATGGGACAGGGTGAACACCGGGGAGCTGTTTTTT. This gives the protein CSVEWDRVNTGELFF.

This clone was detected only a few times. The rearrangement links TRBV5-1 to TRBJ2-3; TRBD2 matches 9 bases. There are 16 residues in the CDR3. The V gene's germline CDR1 is SGHRS and CDR2 YFSETQ. J gave up 6 bases and V 4 bases, and 12 bases lay outside the gene matches. The CDR3 loop is CASSLRLAGVSDTQYF. CDR3 coding DNA: TGCGCCAGCAGCCTACGTTTAGCGGGAGTTTCGGATACGCAGTATTTT.

The V call is TRBV14, the J call TRBJ1-1; D may be TRBD1 (5 bases). The CDR3 loop spans 17 amino acids. CDR1 is SGHDN, CDR2 FVKESK, per germline. Deletions cut 5 bases from V and 0 bases from J, with 19 bases between. The CDR3, as DNA: TGTGCCAGCAGCACCCGGGACCCCCCCTTGATGAACACTGAAGCTTTCTTT. Encoded protein: CASSTRDPPLMNTEAFF.

The V and J genes are TRBV7-6 and TRBJ2-7; TRBD1 matches at 7 bases. With 0 bases clipped from V and 4 bases from J, the junction kept 3 bases outside the gene matches. This CDR3 has 14 residues. CDR1 SGHVS and CDR2 FNYEAQ come from the germline V gene. CDR3 sequence (DNA): TGTGCCAGCAGCTTAGCGTACAGGGGTTACGAGCAGTACTTC. This gives the protein CASSLAYRGYEQYF.

The table lists this clone with a few counts. The genes are TRBV5-6 and TRBJ2-3, with 7 bases fitting TRBD1. Losses at the gene ends were 3 bases for V and 4 bases for J; bases not matched to a gene: 5. Germline assignment: CDR1 SGHDT and CDR2 YYEEEE. This CDR3 region has 14 residues. The CDR3 DNA is TGTGCCAGCAGCTCCGGAACAGGGGCAGATACGCAGTATTTT. Protein sequence: CASSSGTGADTQYF.

The gene calls are TRBV29-1 and TRBJ2-7; D might be TRBD1 (7 bases). Per the germline V gene, CDR1 is SQVTM and CDR2 is ANQGSEA. V lost 1 base, J lost 2 bases, and 15 bases lay in between. CDR3 length equals 15 residues. CDR3 amino acids: CSVEARQGGTYEQYF. Here the CDR3 DNA reads TGCAGCGTTGAAGCGAGACAGGGAGGAACCTACGAGCAGTACTTC.

This clone was observed a few times. The CDR3 DNA is TGCAGCGTACCCGGGACACCCTCCTACGAGCAGTACTTC. This gives the protein CSVPGTPSYEQYF. The chain joins TRBV29-1 to TRBJ2-7; tentative D call: TRBD1 (6 bases). Germline CDR1 SQVTM, CDR2 ANQGSEA. V gave up 6 bases and J gave up 0 bases, with 12 bases separating them. CDR3 size: 13 residues.

The V gene is TRBV29-1, the J gene TRBJ2-5; 11 nucleotides agree with TRBD2. The V and J ends lost 7 bases and 4 bases, in that order; junction bases with no gene match: 11. CDR1 and CDR2 (germline): SQVTM, ANQGSEA. The CDR3 runs 15 residues. The chain's CDR3 is CSAGSPGTSGETQYF. The CDR3 DNA reads TGCAGCGCCGGATCCCCTGGGACTAGCGGAGAGACCCAGTACTTC.

V and J are TRBV23-1 and TRBJ2-7, with D perhaps matching TRBD1 (5 bases). TRBV23-1 is marked as an open reading frame, function uncertain. The CDR3 loop spans 16 amino acids. The V end was cut by 0 bases, the J end by 9 bases, with 21 bases between. The CDR3 nucleotides are TGCGCCAGCAGTCAATCGAGGACATGGACCCCCGAAGGGCAGTACTTC. Protein: CASSQSRTWTPEGQYF.

V and J are TRBV6-4 and TRBJ2-2; no firm D call. The length of the CDR3 is 13 residues. Germline CDR1 reads MRHNA; CDR2 reads SNTAGT. The germline V and J ends were trimmed by 0 bases and 5 bases, with 4 bases remaining between them. CDR3 amino acids: CASSDSTTGELFF. In nucleotides, the CDR3 is TGTGCCAGCAGTGACTCGACTACCGGGGAGCTGTTTTTT.

This chain joins TRBV11-2 and TRBJ1-6, with a weak D call TRBD1 (6 bases). The CDR3 is 16 amino acids. Trimming stripped 1 base from V and 8 bases from J, with 15 bases between. From germline, CDR1 is SGHAT and CDR2 FQNNGV. This chain's CDR3 is CASSLAAGGRDSPLHF. The CDR3 coding sequence is TGTGCCAGCAGCTTAGCAGCGGGGGGCCGGGATTCACCCCTCCACTTT.

The rearrangement joins TRBV12-5 to TRBJ2-2, with no clear D. V lost 1 base, J lost 4 bases, and 10 bases lay in between. Germline CDR1 and CDR2: LGHNT and FRNRAP. This CDR3 region has 15 residues. The CDR3, as DNA: TGTGCTAGTGGTTTGGCCCTAGAGGTCACCGGGGAGCTGTTTTTT. Amino acids: CASGLALEVTGELFF.

The V call is TRBV29-1, the J call TRBJ2-2; no clear D gene. The CDR3 contains 11 residues. Trimming took 7 bases from V and 6 from J, leaving 9 bases between them. From germline, CDR1 is SQVTM and CDR2 ANQGSEA. The chain's CDR3 is CSGRRSGELFF. The CDR3 bases are TGCAGCGGTCGAAGGTCCGGGGAGCTGTTTTTT.

This clone has only one observation. This chain connects TRBV6-5 to TRBJ2-7; D gene ambiguous. Looked up from germline, CDR1 is MNHEY and CDR2 is SVGAGI. V shed 5 bases and J shed 2 bases, with 13 bases lying between them. This CDR3 is built from 14 residues. The CDR3 here is CASSRGWSTYEQYF. CDR3 DNA sequence: TGTGCCAGCAGTCGTGGATGGAGTACCTACGAGCAGTACTTC.

J is TRBJ1-5 and V is TRBV27, with D perhaps TRBD1 (5 bases). From germline, CDR1 is MNHEY and CDR2 SMNVEV (reference sequence). The V and J ends lost 2 bases and 11 bases respectively, with 16 bases between them. The CDR3 length is 14 residues. CDR3 protein: CASSLGPASGTQHF. The CDR3 DNA reads TGTGCCAGCAGTTTAGGTCCGGCTTCAGGGACCCAGCATTTT.

This clone was seen a few times. The J gene is TRBJ2-1, the V gene TRBV6-5; no definite D call. This CDR3 contains 12 residues. The V and J ends lost 6 bases and 0 bases respectively, with 3 bases between them. Germline CDR1 is MNHEY and CDR2 is SVGAGI. CDR3 coding DNA: TGTGCCAGCAGCCCCTCCTACAATGAGCAGTTCTTC. As protein: CASSPSYNEQFF.

The rearrangement links TRBV7-9 to TRBJ2-1, with unresolved D. Looked up from germline, CDR1 is SEHNR and CDR2 is FQNEAQ (reference sequence). The germline V and J ends were trimmed by 2 bases and 9 bases, with 14 bases remaining between them. This CDR3 has 14 amino acids. The CDR3: CASSLQEAHGEQFF. DNA for the CDR3: TGTGCCAGCAGCTTACAGGAAGCCCACGGTGAGCAGTTCTTC.